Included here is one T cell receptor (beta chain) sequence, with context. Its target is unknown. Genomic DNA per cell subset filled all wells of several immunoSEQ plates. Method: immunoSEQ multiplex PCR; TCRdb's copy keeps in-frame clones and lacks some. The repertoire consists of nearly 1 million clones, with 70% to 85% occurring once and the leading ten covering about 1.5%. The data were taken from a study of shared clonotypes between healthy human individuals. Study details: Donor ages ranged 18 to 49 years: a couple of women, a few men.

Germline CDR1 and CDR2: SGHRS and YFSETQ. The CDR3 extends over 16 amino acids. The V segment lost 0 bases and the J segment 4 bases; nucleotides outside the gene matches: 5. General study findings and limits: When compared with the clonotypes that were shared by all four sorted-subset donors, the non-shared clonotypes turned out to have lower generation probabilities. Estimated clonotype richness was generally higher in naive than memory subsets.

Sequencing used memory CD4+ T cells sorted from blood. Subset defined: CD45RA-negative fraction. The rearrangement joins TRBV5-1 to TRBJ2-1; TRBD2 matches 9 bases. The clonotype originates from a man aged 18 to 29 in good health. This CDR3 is CASSLEGGLAYNEQFF. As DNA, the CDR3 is TGCGCCAGCAGCTTGGAGGGGGGACTAGCTTACAATGAGCAGTTCTTC.